The T cell receptor (beta chain) under discussion was sequenced for a study of tissue T cells after allogeneic stem cell transplantation. Enrolled prospectively were adult allogeneic hematopoietic cell transplant recipients whose graft-versus-host disease was steroid-refractory. Trimming cost V 4 bases and J 4 bases, with 25 bases left between them. The germline gives CDR1 SGHVS, CDR2 FQNEAQ. The CDR3 totals 18 residues. Data came from immunoSEQ multiplex PCR; TCRdb stores just in-frame clones and leaves some out. This sample has 2,500 to 3,000 clones, with roughly three fifths found just once. Sequenced material: duodenal tissue, taken at autopsy. This chain links TRBV7-8 with TRBJ2-5; D may match TRBD1 or TRBD2 (5 bases each). This clonotype was sampled from an older male patient with steroid-refractory graft-versus-host disease after an allogeneic stem cell transplant. Part of the T cell pool may stem from the graft donor. The CDR3, as DNA: TGTGCCAGCAGCTCGCCCTCTCGGGGCACCTCAAGGGGAGAGACCCAGTACTTC. Its translation is CASSSPSRGTSRGETQYF. Complete variable domain (other parts from reference TRBV7-8 and TRBJ2-5): GAGVSQSPRYKVAKRGQDVALRCDPISGHVSLFWYQQALGQGPEFLTYFQNEAQLDKSGLPSDRFFAERPEGSVSTLKIQRTQQEDSAVYLCASSSPSRGTSRGETQYFGPGTRLLVL.